The rows below give T cell receptor beta chains drawn from one sample of a study of blood T cell repertoires in COVID-19. TCRdb's table, derived via immunoSEQ multiplex PCR, lists solely in-frame clones and lacks some. The sample lists about 210,000 clones, approximately 80% occurring once. The sample was PBMCs or T cells enriched from blood (not recorded which). These TCRs come from a woman in her forties or fifties with acute COVID-19. CDR3s include the opening cysteine and the closing phenylalanine or tryptophan. The D gene is left open where the match is weak. Some rows mark clone size as missing; the rest say once, few, many or name a class of expanded clone.

j_gene,v_gene,len,abundance,d_gene,CDR3nt,CDR3aa
TRBJ2-7,TRBV19,15,-,TRBD1,TGTGCCAGTAGTCCCTCGGGACAGGGATACTACGAGCAGTACTTC,CASSPSGQGYYEQYF
TRBJ1-5,TRBV2,14,-,TRBD1,TGTGCCAGCAGGGGACAGGGCATCTATCAGCCCCAGCATTTT,CASRGQGIYQPQHF
TRBJ2-5,TRBV18,14,-,-,TGTGCCAGCTCACCAAGGGGCGCATGGGAGACCCAGTACTTC,CASSPRGAWETQYF
TRBJ2-6,TRBV11-2,18,-,-,TGTGCCAGCAGCTTAGAGCTGCTGAGCTTCTCTGGGGCCAACGTCCTGACTTTC,CASSLELLSFSGANVLTF
TRBJ1-4,TRBV6-1,16,-,-,TGTGCCAGCAGTGACGGGCCGACAGCACCGTACGAAAAACTGTTTTTT,CASSDGPTAPYEKLFF
TRBJ2-3,TRBV25-1,14,-,-,TGTGCCAGCAGTGAAAAGAGGGTCCCAGATACGCAGTATTTT,CASSEKRVPDTQYF
TRBJ1-1,TRBV27,14,-,-,TGTGCCAGCAGTTTTAGGGGGATTGACACTGAAGCTTTCTTT,CASSFRGIDTEAFF
TRBJ1-2,TRBV18,13,-,TRBD1,TGTGCCAGCTCACTCGGGACAGGCTACGGCTACACCTTC,CASSLGTGYGYTF
TRBJ2-2,TRBV19,14,-,-,TGTGCCACCCTGACTAGACAGAACACCGGGGAGCTGTTTTTT,CATLTRQNTGELFF
TRBJ2-3,TRBV29-1,13,-,TRBD2,TGCAGCGCGAGTCGGACTAGCAGTGATACGCAGTATTTT,CSASRTSSDTQYF
TRBJ1-1,TRBV29-1,13,few,-,TGCAGCGTTGAAGACACGAGGAGGGCTGAAGCTTTCTTT,CSVEDTRRAEAFF
TRBJ1-1,TRBV11-2,16,-,TRBD1,TGTGCCAGCAGGGTCAGACAGGGGAGTGTGGGCACTGAAGCTTTCTTT,CASRVRQGSVGTEAFF
TRBJ2-1,TRBV9,15,-,TRBD2,TGTGCCAGCAGCGTTCTGTTAGCGGGAGTCGATGAGCAGTTCTTC,CASSVLLAGVDEQFF
TRBJ2-7,TRBV7-9,13,few,-,TGTGCCAGCAGCTTAGGCCAGGTCTACGAGCAGTACTTC,CASSLGQVYEQYF
TRBJ2-6,TRBV19,16,-,-,TGTGCCAGTAGTGGCCGACAGACCTCTGGGGCCAACGTCCTGACTTTC,CASSGRQTSGANVLTF
TRBJ2-7,TRBV27,14,-,TRBD1,TGTGCCAGCGGGACAGGACAGGGGGCCTACGAGCAGTACTTC,CASGTGQGAYEQYF
TRBJ2-5,TRBV3-1/TRBV3-2,12,-,-,TGTGCCAGCAGCCAAGTTAAGGCGGCCCAGTACTTC,CASSQVKAAQYF
TRBJ2-2,TRBV5-1,15,few,-,TGCGCCAGCCAACAGCAGGGGTCGAACACCGGGGAGCTGTTTTTT,CASQQQGSNTGELFF
TRBJ2-1,TRBV27,15,-,TRBD1,TGTGCCAGCAGTTTAACGGGACAGCTCTACAATGAGCAGTTCTTC,CASSLTGQLYNEQFF
TRBJ2-3,TRBV9,14,-,-,TGTGCCAGCAGCGTAGTTCCTGTTACAGATACGCAGTATTTT,CASSVVPVTDTQYF
TRBJ2-3,TRBV28,17,once,TRBD2,TGTGCCAGCAGTCCCCGGGTTAGCGGGAGTTATACAGATACGCAGTATTTT,CASSPRVSGSYTDTQYF
TRBJ1-5,TRBV10-3,16,-,TRBD1,TGTGCCATCAGTGAGTCGGGACAGGGCGGGAATCAGCCCCAGCATTTT,CAISESGQGGNQPQHF
TRBJ1-1,TRBV6-1,14,-,-,TGTGCCAGCAGTGAGATACAGCTGAACACTGAAGCTTTCTTT,CASSEIQLNTEAFF
TRBJ2-7,TRBV24-1,15,-,TRBD1,TGTGCCACCAGTGGGCCGGGGGACAGGGTCGACGAGCAGTACTTC,CATSGPGDRVDEQYF
TRBJ1-5,TRBV19,15,-,TRBD1,TGTGCCAGTAGTGATCAGGGGGCGGGTTATCAGCCCCAGCATTTT,CASSDQGAGYQPQHF
TRBJ1-3,TRBV18,14,-,-,TGTGCCAGCTCACCTCAAACAGGGAAAGACACCATATATTTT,CASSPQTGKDTIYF
TRBJ1-6,TRBV5-1,14,few,TRBD1,TGCGCCAGCAGCTTGGGACAGGGCAATTCACCCCTCCACTTT,CASSLGQGNSPLHF
TRBJ2-5,TRBV24-1,15,-,TRBD2,TGTGCCACCATCAAGGGACTAGCGGGTCAAGAGACCCAGTACTTC,CATIKGLAGQETQYF
TRBJ2-7,TRBV10-3,14,-,-,TGTGCCATCAGCAGGGCCGTTGGGGAATACGAGCAGTACTTC,CAISRAVGEYEQYF
TRBJ1-5,TRBV19,15,once,-,TGTGCCAGTAGTATAGAAGGGGGAAGCAATCAGCCCCAGCATTTT,CASSIEGGSNQPQHF
TRBJ1-2,TRBV18,14,-,TRBD1,TGTGCCAGCTCACCACTGGACAGGGACAGTGGCTACACCTTC,CASSPLDRDSGYTF
TRBJ1-6,TRBV19,15,-,TRBD1,TGTGCCAGTAGTCGGACAGGGGCTAATAATTCACCCCTCCACTTT,CASSRTGANNSPLHF
TRBJ1-1,TRBV20-1,11,-,-,TGCAGTGCTGAGGCCGGCTTAGAAGCTTTCTTT,CSAEAGLEAFF
TRBJ2-1,TRBV18,16,-,TRBD2,TGTGCCAGCTCACCATCTTTACTAGCGGGGGACAATGAGCAGTTCTTC,CASSPSLLAGDNEQFF
TRBJ2-1,TRBV27,15,few,-,TGTGCCAGCAGTCCCCTCGGGGGCTCCTACAATGAGCAGTTCTTC,CASSPLGGSYNEQFF
TRBJ2-5,TRBV18,15,-,TRBD2,TGTGCCAGCTCACCATTTGGGAGGGCACAAGAGACCCAGTACTTC,CASSPFGRAQETQYF
TRBJ2-1,TRBV29-1,14,-,-,TGCAGCGCCCTTAGGGGGTCGATGGACAATGAGCAGTTCTTC,CSALRGSMDNEQFF
TRBJ1-6,TRBV5-1,12,-,-,TGCGCCAGCAGCCAGGGGTGGTCACCCCTCCACTTT,CASSQGWSPLHF
TRBJ1-3,TRBV2,16,-,-,TGTGCCAGCAGGGGAGACGTCTCCCGCCCTGGAAACACCATATATTTT,CASRGDVSRPGNTIYF
TRBJ2-3,TRBV4-3,15,-,TRBD2,TGCGCCAGCAGTACCGGGACTAGCCTTACAGATACGCAGTATTTT,CASSTGTSLTDTQYF
TRBJ2-7,TRBV28,15,-,-,TGTGCCAGCAGTTTATCCACAAGCGGTTCCTACGAGCAGTACTTC,CASSLSTSGSYEQYF